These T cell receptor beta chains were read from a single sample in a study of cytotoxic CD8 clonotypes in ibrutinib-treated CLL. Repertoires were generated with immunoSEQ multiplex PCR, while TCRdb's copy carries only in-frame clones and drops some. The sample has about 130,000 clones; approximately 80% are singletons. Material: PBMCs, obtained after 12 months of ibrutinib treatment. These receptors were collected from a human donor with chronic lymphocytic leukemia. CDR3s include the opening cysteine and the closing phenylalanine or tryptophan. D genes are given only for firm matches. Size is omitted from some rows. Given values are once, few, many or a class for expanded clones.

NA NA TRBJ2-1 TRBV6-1 TGTGCCAGCAGTGATTCAATTCGGAGCTCCTACAATGAGCAGTTCTTC CASSDSIRSSYNEQFF
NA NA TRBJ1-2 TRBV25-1 TGTGCCAGCAGTGAATGGACACAGGGATCGAACTATGGCTACACCTTC CASSEWTQGSNYGYTF
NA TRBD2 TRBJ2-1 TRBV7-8 TGTGCCAGCACGGGACTAGGCCCCAATGAGCAGTTCTTC CASTGLGPNEQFF
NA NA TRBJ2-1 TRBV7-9 TGTGCCAGCAGCCCACAGTTATATCTAAACAATGAGCAGTTCTTC CASSPQLYLNNEQFF
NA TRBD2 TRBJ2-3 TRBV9 TGTGCCAGCAGCCCCCGGACTAGCGGGAGTTCAGATACGCAGTATTTT CASSPRTSGSSDTQYF
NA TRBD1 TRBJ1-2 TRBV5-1 TGCGCCAGCAGCATAACTTCGGGACAGGTCAACTATGGCTACACCTTC CASSITSGQVNYGYTF
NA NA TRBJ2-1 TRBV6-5 TGTGCCAGCAGTTTCACTCCCGACCCTAACAATGAGCAGTTCTTC CASSFTPDPNNEQFF
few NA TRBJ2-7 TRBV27 TGTGCCAGCAAAAACCCAGGTCGCGCCTACGAGCAGTACTTC CASKNPGRAYEQYF
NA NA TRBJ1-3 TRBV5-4 TGTGCCAGCAGCCCCGGGACAATCTCTGGAAACACCATATATTTT CASSPGTISGNTIYF
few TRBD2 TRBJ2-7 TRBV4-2 TGTGCCAGCAGCCAAGGGGTAGCGGGTAGCCCCTACGAGCAGTACTTC CASSQGVAGSPYEQYF
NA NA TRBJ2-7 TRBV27 TGTGCCAGCCTATCCTTAGGGGGGGCACCCTACGAGCAGTACTTC CASLSLGGAPYEQYF
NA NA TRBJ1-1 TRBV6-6 TGTGCCAGCAGTTTCCGGACGGGTGAAGCTTTCTTT CASSFRTGEAFF
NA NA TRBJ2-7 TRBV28 TGTGCCAGCAGTTTTTTACAGACCTACGAGCAGTACTTC CASSFLQTYEQYF
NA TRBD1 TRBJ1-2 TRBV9 TGTGCCAGCAGCGGCACCGGACAGGAATTTAACTATGGCTACACCTTC CASSGTGQEFNYGYTF
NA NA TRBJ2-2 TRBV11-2 TGTGCCAGCAGCTGGAACACCGGGGAGCTGTTTTTT CASSWNTGELFF
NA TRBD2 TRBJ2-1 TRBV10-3 TGTGCCATCAGTGCCCGCGGGGCTAGCGGGAACTACAATGAGCAGTTCTTC CAISARGASGNYNEQFF
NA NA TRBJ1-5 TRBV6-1 TGTGCCAGCAGGTGGACAGACAATCAGCCCCAGCATTTT CASRWTDNQPQHF
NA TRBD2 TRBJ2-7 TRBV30 TGTGCCTGGAGTGGGGGACTAGCGGGAGTTGGCGAGCAGTACTTC CAWSGGLAGVGEQYF
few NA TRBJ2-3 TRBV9 TGTGCCAGCAGCGTAGGCAGCACAGATACGCAGTATTTT CASSVGSTDTQYF
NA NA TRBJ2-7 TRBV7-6 TGTGCCAGCAGCTTAGGGACCTACGAGCAGTACTTC CASSLGTYEQYF
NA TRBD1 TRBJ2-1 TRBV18 TGTGCCAGCTCGCCCGGGACAGGCGGCTCCTACAATGAGCAGTTCTTC CASSPGTGGSYNEQFF
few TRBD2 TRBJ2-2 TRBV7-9 TGTGCCAGCAGCTTGAGAGCGGGACCTAACACCGGGGAGCTGTTTTTT CASSLRAGPNTGELFF
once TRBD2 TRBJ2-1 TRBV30 TGTGCCTGGAGTCGCATCGGGAGGGCCGGAGGTGAGCAGTTCTTC CAWSRIGRAGGEQFF